This T cell receptor (beta chain) was sequenced in a study of shared clonotypes between healthy human individuals. Background on the study: Donors were two women and a few men aged 18 to 49.

CDR1 and CDR2 from the germline V gene are SGHRS and YFSETQ. Trimming took 2 bases from V and 0 from J, leaving 15 bases between them. CDR3 length: 16 amino acids. TCRdb's table, derived via immunoSEQ multiplex PCR, lists solely in-frame clones and lacks some. This sample yields about 2,200,000 clones, of which 90% to 95% are seen a single time; about 1.8% belongs to the top ten. In the naive CD8 group, cells lacked CD45RO and were positively selected for CCR7, so terminally differentiated effector memory CD45RA+ cells were left out. The specimen sequenced was naive CD8+ T cells from PBMCs. V gene TRBV5-1 combines with J gene TRBJ2-7; a possible D gene is TRBD1 (6 bases). The receptor was derived from a man aged 18-30 years in good health. Some clones in this sample may be carry-over from other donors' samples. The CDR3 region is CASSLGPLRGSYEQYF. CDR3 coding DNA: TGCGCCAGCAGCTTAGGACCCCTCAGGGGCTCCTACGAGCAGTACTTC.